This TCR beta chain emerged from a study of a mutant IDH1 vaccine in newly diagnosed glioma. Study-wide points: Among patients, around 93% showed immune responses induced by the vaccine.

The time point is: week 35, safety follow-up. In the vaccine, a single dose held 300 ug of the mutant IDH1 20-mer peptide, along with topical imiquimod. New WHO grade 3 or 4 astrocytomas that were IDH1-mutant and ATRX-lost occurred in the donors. V lost 8 bases and J 6 bases, leaving 13 bases between the germline ends. The CDR3 length is 11 residues. Per germline, CDR1 GTSNPN and CDR2 SVGIG (reference sequence). There are a few counts of this clone. Its antigen remains unknown. Assay used: immunoSEQ multiplex PCR; TCRdb lists only in-frame clones, some missing. In the table there are some 29,000 clones, roughly 80% of which are singletons.

This chain joins TRBV30 and TRBJ1-2, with D unresolved. The source of this sequence is a woman aged 25-40 years with glioma. Some clones in this sample may be carry-over from other donors' samples. The specimen was PBMCs, collected from a glioma patient whose treatment included an IDH1 peptide vaccine. In nucleotides, the CDR3 is TGTGCCCGAGATCAGTCGGATGGCTACACCTTC. This codes for CARDQSDGYTF.